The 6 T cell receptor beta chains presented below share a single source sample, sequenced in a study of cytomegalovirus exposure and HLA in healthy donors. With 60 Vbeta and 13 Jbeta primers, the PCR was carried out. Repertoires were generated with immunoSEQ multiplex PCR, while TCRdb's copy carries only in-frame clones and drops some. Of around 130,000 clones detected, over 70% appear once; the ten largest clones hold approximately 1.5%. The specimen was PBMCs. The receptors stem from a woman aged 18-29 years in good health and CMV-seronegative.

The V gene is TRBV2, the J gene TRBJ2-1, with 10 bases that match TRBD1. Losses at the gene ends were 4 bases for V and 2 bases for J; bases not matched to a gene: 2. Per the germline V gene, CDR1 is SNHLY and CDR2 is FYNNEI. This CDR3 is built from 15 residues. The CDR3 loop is CASSADRGTYNEQFF. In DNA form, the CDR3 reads TGTGCCAGCAGTGCGGACAGGGGGACCTACAATGAGCAGTTCTTC.

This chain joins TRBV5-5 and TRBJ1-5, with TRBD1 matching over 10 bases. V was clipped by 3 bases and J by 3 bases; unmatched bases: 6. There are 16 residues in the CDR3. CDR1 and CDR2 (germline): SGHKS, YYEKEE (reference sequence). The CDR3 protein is CASSSTGTGVNQPQHF. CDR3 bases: TGTGCCAGCAGCTCCACCGGGACAGGGGTCAATCAGCCCCAGCATTTT.

The CDR3 reads CASTQIATNEKLFF. The CDR3 region has the DNA TGTGCCAGTACGCAGATTGCAACTAATGAAAAACTGTTTTTT. The chain employs TRBV19 and TRBJ1-4; no clear D. The V end lost 7 bases, the J end lost 0 bases, and 9 bases lay between the germline ends. The CDR3 has 14 amino acids. Germline lookup yields CDR1 LNHDA and CDR2 SQIVND (reference sequence).

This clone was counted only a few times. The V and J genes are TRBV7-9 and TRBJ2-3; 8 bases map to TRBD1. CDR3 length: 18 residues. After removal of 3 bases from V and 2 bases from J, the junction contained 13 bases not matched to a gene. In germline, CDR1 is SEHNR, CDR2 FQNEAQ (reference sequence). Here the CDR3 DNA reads TGTGCCAGCAGCTTTGGAGCAGGGGGCGAACTTTTCACAGATACGCAGTATTTT. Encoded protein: CASSFGAGGELFTDTQYF.

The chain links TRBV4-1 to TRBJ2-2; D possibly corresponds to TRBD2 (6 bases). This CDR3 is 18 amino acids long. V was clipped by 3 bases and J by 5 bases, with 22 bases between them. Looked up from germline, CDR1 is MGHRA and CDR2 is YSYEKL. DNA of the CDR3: TGCGCCAGCAGCCAGCAAACTCGGCCGGGACTTGGAACCGGGGAGCTGTTTTTT. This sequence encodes CASSQQTRPGLGTGELFF.

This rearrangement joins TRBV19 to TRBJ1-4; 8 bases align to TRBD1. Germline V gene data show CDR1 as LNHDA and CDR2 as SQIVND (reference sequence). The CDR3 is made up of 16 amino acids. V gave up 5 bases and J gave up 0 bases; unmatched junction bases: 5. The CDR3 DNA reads TGTGCCAGTAGTCCGACAGGGGAAGCAACTAATGAAAAACTGTTTTTT. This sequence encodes CASSPTGEATNEKLFF.